What follows describes a single T cell receptor beta chain. Its antigen is currently unknown. It was RNA transcripts that yielded the amplified TCR beta CDR3 regions. The HTBI primer set was used in a first-round RT-PCR of the TCR CDR3. In TCRdb, the multiplex PCR reads were re-called with MiXCR into one record per CDR3 protein. Here the sample spans approximately 320,000 distinct CDR3 sequences, approximately 17% being singletons. The sample belongs to a study of T cells in Graves' hyperthyroidism and ophthalmopathy. Study-level results: Progression to ophthalmopathy was predicted a median of roughly seven months early.

V lost 5 bases and J lost 4, with 9 bases in between. This CDR3 contains 13 residues. This receptor was identified in a man under 40 with Graves' hyperthyroidism. The chain recombines TRBV12-3 or TRBV12-4 with TRBJ1-5; D gene uncertain. The material sequenced was blood. The CDR3 protein is CASSRRENQPQHF. CDR3 nucleotide sequence: TGTGCCAGCAGTCGCCGCGAGAATCAGCCCCAGCATTTT.